This record looks at one T cell receptor (beta chain) sequence and its context. Its antigen is still unknown. The entry originates in a study of regulatory T cells in long-lasting Graves disease. Time point denoted: persistent/refractory GD, antithyroid drugs over 5 years with positive TRAb. TCR sequences were obtained from RNA taken from PBMCs. Study-level points and caveats: There were preferences for TRBV28, TRBJ1-2 and TRBJ2-5 in persistent disease. With a small sample size, accuracy may have been reduced. TCR diversity was lower in persistent Graves' patients (versus newly diagnosed ones).

Arm-PCR of CDR3 regions and iRepertoire HTBI primers were used to build TCR beta libraries. Each CDR3 protein gets one entry after TCRdb re-called the multiplex PCR reads with MiXCR. The table records about 470,000 distinct CDR3 sequences, approximately 21% of them present only once. From germline, CDR1 is SGHRS and CDR2 YFSETQ. Deletions cut 6 bases from V and 7 bases from J, with 11 bases between. The CDR3 extends over 13 amino acids. The sample here was peripheral blood mononuclear cells (PBMCs), taken when the disease was refractory, from a patient treated with antithyroid drugs. The clonotype originates from a female donor with Graves disease. This chain connects TRBV5-1 to TRBJ1-6; D is ambiguous. CDR3 DNA: TGCGCCAGCACTGAAGCGGAGAATTCACCCCTCCACTTT. Protein: CASTEAENSPLHF.